The 6 T cell receptor beta chains below come from one sample, sequenced in a study of cytomegalovirus exposure and HLA in healthy donors (dated by TCRdb to 2017 to 2019). The library relied on the immunoSEQ multiplex PCR assay. For the multiplex PCR, a mixture combining 60 forward primers for TCR Vbeta segments and 13 reverse primers for TCR Jbeta segments was used. As stored in TCRdb, this immuneACCESS dataset retains in-frame rearrangements with V and J assigned. A fraction of the clones does not appear; measured against another copy, unresolved V genes explain less than half of the discrepancy, and the remainder lacks a known reason. The sample table records roughly 250,000 clones; roughly 80% of these occur just once. The leading ten clones occupy approximately 0.3% of the sample. Specimen: PBMCs. These TCRs come from a girl aged 2-10 years in good health and CMV-seronegative.

The rearrangement links TRBV5-1 to TRBJ2-7, with 11 bases lining up with TRBD2. CDR1 SGHRS and CDR2 YFSETQ come from the germline V gene. The CDR3 consists of 16 residues. Unmatched junction bases numbered 4, after V lost 0 bases and J lost 2 bases. The CDR3 is CASSLGLAGSPYEQYF. Here the CDR3 DNA reads TGCGCCAGCAGCTTGGGACTAGCGGGATCCCCCTACGAGCAGTACTTC.

The chain recombines TRBV5-8 with TRBJ2-7; a possible D gene is TRBD2 (6 bases). V lost 3 bases and J 3 bases, leaving 13 bases between the germline ends. The CDR3 has 14 amino acids. Per the germline V gene, CDR1 is SGHTS and CDR2 is YDEGEE. The CDR3 DNA is TGTGCCAGCAGCTCCGGGGGATTGAGCTACGAGCAGTACTTC. Translation gives CASSSGGLSYEQYF.

The chain links TRBV4-2 to TRBJ2-7; 7 bases are a match to TRBD2. The CDR3 covers 14 residues. Germline V lookup: CDR1 LGHNA, CDR2 YNFKEQ. The J segment lost 4 bases and the V segment lost 3 bases, leaving 6 bases of the junction unmatched. CDR3 loop: CASSQWEGLYEQYF. The CDR3 bases are TGTGCCAGCAGCCAGTGGGAGGGCCTTTACGAGCAGTACTTC.

On this clone itself: The identical CDR3 is also encoded by other nucleotide sequences in the sample. The genes are TRBV9 and TRBJ2-7; the D gene is possibly TRBD2 (5 bases). The CDR3 is 12 amino acids. Deletions cut 0 bases from V and 6 bases from J, with 7 bases between. Germline lookup yields CDR1 SGDLS and CDR2 YYNGEE. The CDR3 coding sequence is TGTGCCAGCAGCGTAGACAGCGGCGAGCAGTACTTC. Its translation: CASSVDSGEQYF.

The chain is built from TRBV9 and TRBJ1-2; 9 nucleotides agree with TRBD1. Losses at the gene ends were 7 bases for V and 7 bases for J; bases not matched to a gene: 2. This CDR3 has 11 residues. CDR1 is SGDLS, CDR2 YYNGEE, per germline. The CDR3 region is CASRQGGGYTF. CDR3 DNA sequence: TGTGCCAGCCGACAGGGGGGTGGCTACACCTTC.

This sequence joins TRBV18 and TRBJ1-2, with D perhaps matching TRBD1 (5 bases). Trimming pared 2 bases from V and 4 bases from J, leaving 14 bases between. The CDR3 runs to 15 residues. Germline V gives CDR1 KGHSH, CDR2 LQKENI. CDR3 nucleotides: TGTGCCAGCTCACCAGGGGGGGGAACTTCCTATGGCTACACCTTC. It yields the protein CASSPGGGTSYGYTF. The entire variable domain, with the rest obtained from reference TRBV18 and TRBJ1-2, is as follows: NAGVMQNPRHLVRRRGQEARLRCSPMKGHSHVYWYRQLPEEGLKFMVYLQKENIIDESGMPKERFSAEFPKEGPSILRIQQVVRGDSAAYFCASSPGGGTSYGYTFGSGTRLTVV.